This TCR beta chain stems from a study of breast tumors, draining lymph nodes, adjacent tissues. This clonotype was seen at least ten times. Its antigen remains unidentified. Study-level findings and limits: Luminal-like breast cancer showed significantly greater tumor-nontumor repertoire similarity than basal-like breast cancer did. Tumor repertoires ranked between lymph nodes and nontumor tissue in diversity, with V and J gene preferences.

V lost 1 base and J lost 8, with 6 bases in between. CDR1 is SEHNR, CDR2 FQNEAQ, per germline (reference sequence). The CDR3 runs 12 residues. TCRdb fed the multiplex PCR reads into MiXCR, producing one record per CDR3 protein. The profile shows approximately 250,000 distinct CDR3 sequences, roughly a third of them singletons. Axillary draining lymph nodes of breast cancer patients supplied the node samples. The sequenced sample was axillary lymph node tissue. The source is a female donor with breast cancer. Some clones in this sample may be carry-over from other donors' samples. The chain joins TRBV7-9 to TRBJ1-3, with D unresolved. The CDR3 loop reads CASSLETYTIYF. The CDR3 bases are TGTGCCAGCAGCTTAGAAACGTACACCATATATTTT.